These 25 T cell receptor beta chains originate from one sample sequenced in a study of blood T cells in healthy people across ages. Through a sample-barcoded 5' primer and a J-beta primer mix, a second PCR was run for 7 to 11 cycles. A single record per CDR3 protein comes from TCRdb applying MiXCR to the 5' RACE reads. In the table there are hundreds of thousands of distinct CDR3 sequences, roughly 45% of which are singletons. The sample comprised blood. These receptors all stem from a woman aged 60-70 years in good health.

Turning to this clonotype: This sequence may be a read error, since a much larger clone differs from it by one base. This rearrangement joins TRBV11-2 to TRBJ2-1; D is possibly TRBD1 or TRBD2 (7 bases each). Germline CDR1 reads SGHAT; CDR2 reads FQNNGV. This CDR3 has 15 residues. The V gene lost 11 bases and the J gene lost 7 bases, with 24 bases spanning the gap. CDR3 residues: CAGGSQGGLGNEQFF. The CDR3 DNA follows: TGTGCCGGCGGCTCTCAGGGGGGGCTCGGGAATGAGCAGTTCTTC.

The chain couples TRBV20-1 to TRBJ2-3; unclear D gene. CDR1 is DFQATT, CDR2 SNEGSKA, per germline (reference sequence). Deletions cut 6 bases from V and 0 bases from J, with 13 bases between. CDR3 length: 14 residues. The CDR3 sequence: CSAPNLRSTDTQYF. In nucleotides, the CDR3 is TGCAGTGCACCTAACCTTCGGAGCACAGATACGCAGTATTTT.

A single count supports this clonotype. The V call is TRBV3-1, the J call TRBJ2-3, with 7 nucleotides matching TRBD1. Germline values: CDR1 LGHDT, CDR2 YNNKEL (reference sequence). This CDR3 is 16 amino acids long. Trimming removed 0 bases from V and 1 base from J; junction bases left unmatched: 4. This CDR3 reads CASSQDWDRRTDTQYF. In nucleotides, the CDR3 is TGTGCCAGCAGCCAAGATTGGGACAGACGCACAGATACGCAGTATTTT.

The chain couples TRBV19 to TRBJ2-6, with 7 nucleotides matching TRBD2. The CDR3 loop spans 14 amino acids. With 8 bases clipped from V and 4 bases from J, the junction kept 5 bases outside the gene matches. CDR1 is LNHDA and CDR2 is SQIVND in the germline V gene (reference sequence). The chain's CDR3 is CASRLSGGANVLTF. CDR3 sequence (DNA): TGTGCCAGTCGACTTAGCGGGGGGGCCAACGTCCTGACTTTC.

This chain connects TRBV7-2 to TRBJ2-7, with 9 bases identical to TRBD1. CDR3 size: 16 residues. The V and J ends lost 4 bases and 3 bases, in that order; junction bases with no gene match: 10. CDR1 and CDR2 (germline): SGHTA, FQGNSA. The CDR3 DNA is TGTGCCAGCAGCTCCGCCGGGACAGGGAGCTACTACGAGCAGTACTTC. Protein sequence: CASSSAGTGSYYEQYF.

This clonotype has a handful of counts. This chain links TRBV7-3 with TRBJ2-3, with 10 bases lining up with TRBD2. The germline V gene encodes CDR1 SGHTA and CDR2 FQGTGA. CDR3 length: 15 residues. Trimming cost V 5 bases and J 7 bases; bases outside gene matches: 9. The CDR3 spells CASSEGSGRANTQYF. CDR3 sequence (DNA): TGTGCCAGCAGCGAAGGGAGCGGGAGGGCCAATACGCAGTATTTT. Using reference TRBV7-3 and TRBJ2-3 for the parts outside the CDR3, the full variable domain is GAGVSQTPSNKVTEKGKYVELRCDPISGHTALYWYRQSLGQGPEFLIYFQGTGAADDSGLPNDRFFAVRPEGSVSTLKIQRTERGDSAVYLCASSEGSGRANTQYFGPGTRLTVL.

This chain links TRBV20-1 with TRBJ2-3; tentatively, D is TRBD2 (5 bases). The germline V and J ends were trimmed by 4 bases and 2 bases, with 10 bases remaining between them. Germline CDR1 is DFQATT and CDR2 is SNEGSKA (reference sequence). The CDR3 contains 13 residues. The CDR3 DNA reads TGCAGTGCTACTGGGAGAATCACAGATACGCAGTATTTT. Translation gives CSATGRITDTQYF.

This clonotype has more than one count but fewer than ten. V is TRBV9 and J is TRBJ2-7; 9 bases are a match to TRBD1. Germline CDR1 is SGDLS and CDR2 is YYNGEE. The CDR3 is 14 residues long. The ends lost 4 bases at V and 6 bases at J; junction bases unmatched: 8. The CDR3 DNA reads TGTGCCAGCAGCCCCGGGACAGGGTATGGCGAGCAGTACTTC. Translation: CASSPGTGYGEQYF.

This clonotype was observed a handful of times. The chain is built from TRBV20-1 and TRBJ2-7, with TRBD2 matching over 8 bases. CDR1 and CDR2 (germline): DFQATT, SNEGSKA (reference sequence). The CDR3 is 13 residues long. The CDR3 reads CRTAGVTSYEQYF. As DNA, the CDR3 is TGCAGAACAGCGGGGGTAACCTCCTACGAGCAGTACTTC.

The chain has TRBV6-2 or TRBV6-3 and TRBJ2-7; 10 bases match TRBD2. The CDR3 sequence is 19 residues long. V shed 2 bases, J shed 1 base, and the junction held 14 bases outside the gene matches. Germline V gives CDR1 MNHEY, CDR2 SVGEGT. CDR3 protein: CASSYDGEREGPQSYEQYF. CDR3 DNA: TGTGCCAGCAGTTACGATGGCGAGCGGGAGGGCCCACAGTCCTACGAGCAGTACTTC.

This clonotype was recorded once. A read error may be the cause here, since a much bigger clone is one base away. This chain connects TRBV6-6 to TRBJ1-2, with 7 bases lining up with TRBD1. The CDR3 extends over 13 amino acids. The V gene's germline CDR1 is MNHNY and CDR2 SVGAGI (reference sequence). The CDR3 nucleotides are TGTGCCAGCAGTCCCGGGACAGCCTATGACTACACCTTC. Translating gives CASSPGTAYDYTF.

This clonotype showed up just a few times. The rearrangement uses TRBV13 and TRBJ2-3; D remains unclear. CDR1 is PRHDT, CDR2 FYEKMQ, per germline (reference sequence). Trimming shortened V by 5 bases and J by 2 bases, and 11 bases separated the two germline ends. CDR3 length equals 14 residues. The CDR3 region is CASSQPWTTDTQYF. In DNA form, the CDR3 reads TGTGCCAGCAGCCAGCCTTGGACCACAGATACGCAGTATTTT. The full variable domain, rest sourced from reference TRBV13 and TRBJ2-3, is AAGVIQSPRHLIKEKRETATLKCYPIPRHDTVYWYQQGPGQDPQFLISFYEKMQSDKGSIPDRFSAQQFSDYHSELNMSSLELGDSALYFCASSQPWTTDTQYFGPGTRLTVL.

The rearrangement uses TRBV7-9 and TRBJ1-2, with D hard to call. Germline lookup yields CDR1 SEHNR and CDR2 FQNEAQ (reference sequence). CDR3 size: 15 residues. Trimming took 3 bases from V and 4 from J, leaving 15 bases between them. The CDR3 sequence is CASSFPAQGIYGYTF. The CDR3, as DNA: TGTGCCAGCAGCTTTCCAGCGCAAGGAATCTATGGCTACACCTTC.

The chain links TRBV14 to TRBJ1-2, with TRBD1 matching over 9 bases. This CDR3 spans 15 amino acids. The germline CDR1 and CDR2 sequences are SGHDN and FVKESK. The V and J ends lost 4 bases and 7 bases, in that order; junction bases with no gene match: 10. The CDR3 nucleotides are TGTGCCAGCAGCCGGGACAGGGTAATTCACTGTGGCTACACCTTC. Protein product: CASSRDRVIHCGYTF.

The rearrangement joins TRBV18 to TRBJ1-1; D is uncertain. Germline V gene sequence: CDR1 KGHSH, CDR2 LQKENI. This CDR3 has 15 residues. Trimming removed 3 bases from V and 1 base from J, with 12 bases in between. CDR3 in amino acids: CASSPRALPNTEAFF. CDR3 nucleotide sequence: TGTGCCAGCTCACCGCGGGCGCTCCCGAACACTGAAGCTTTCTTT.

The chain is built from TRBV7-6 and TRBJ2-1, with D perhaps being TRBD1 or TRBD2 (5 bases each). This CDR3 contains 15 residues. V lost 1 base and J 9 bases, leaving 16 bases between the germline ends. The germline V gene has CDR1 SGHVS and CDR2 FNYEAQ. This chain's CDR3 is CASSLGGTPKREQFF. In DNA form, the CDR3 reads TGTGCCAGCAGCTTAGGGGGGACCCCCAAACGTGAGCAGTTCTTC.

This clonotype was seen repeatedly, ten times or more. V and J are TRBV7-2 and TRBJ2-5, with unresolved D. The germline gives CDR1 SGHTA, CDR2 FQGNSA. V was clipped by 8 bases and J by 5 bases, with 9 bases between them. The CDR3 length is 11 residues. Here the CDR3 reads CASSPRETQYF. Here the CDR3 DNA reads TGTGCCAGCTCACCACGGGAGACCCAGTACTTC.

This rearrangement joins TRBV5-1 to TRBJ2-6; D remains ambiguous. With 4 bases removed from V and 1 base from J, the gap between germline ends came to 9 bases. This CDR3 region has 15 residues. Germline V gene sequence: CDR1 SGHRS, CDR2 YFSETQ. CDR3 coding DNA: TGCGCCAGCAGCCCAGCACAGTCTGGGGCCAACGTCCTGACTTTC. This gives the protein CASSPAQSGANVLTF. Full variable domain (remainder filled in from reference TRBV5-1 and TRBJ2-6): KAGVTQTPRYLIKTRGQQVTLSCSPISGHRSVSWYQQTPGQGLQFLFEYFSETQRNKGNFPGRFSGRQFSNSRSEMNVSTLELGDSALYLCASSPAQSGANVLTFGAGSRLTVL.

This clonotype has just one count. The V call is TRBV4-1, the J call TRBJ2-3; D unresolved. This CDR3 region has 15 residues. Germline assignment: CDR1 MGHRA and CDR2 YSYEKL. The germline V and J ends were trimmed by 1 base and 4 bases, with 12 bases remaining between them. In nucleotides, the CDR3 is TGCGCCAGCAGCCAAGTGAGCACGGGCTCAGATACGCAGTATTTT. Translating it yields CASSQVSTGSDTQYF.

V usage is TRBV6-5 and J usage is TRBJ2-3, with TRBD2 matching over 10 bases. This CDR3 has 13 amino acids. In germline, CDR1 is MNHEY, CDR2 SVGAGI. Trimming at V came to 9 bases and at J to 5 bases, leaving 5 bases not matched to a gene. The CDR3 DNA sequence: TGTGCCAGTACAGCGGGAGGGGTAGATACGCAGTATTTT. Translated, it gives CASTAGGVDTQYF.

This clonotype was recorded a few times. The chain uses TRBV10-3 and TRBJ2-7; possibly TRBD2 for D (6 bases). The V end was cut by 7 bases, the J end by 3 bases, with 19 bases between. This CDR3 region has 15 residues. The germline V gene has CDR1 ENHRY and CDR2 SYGVKD. The CDR3 loop reads CAIKEGPAIGYEQYF. For the CDR3, the DNA is TGTGCCATCAAGGAGGGACCCGCGATCGGCTACGAGCAGTACTTC.

This clonotype appeared a single time. The gene calls are TRBV20-1 and TRBJ2-7; D unclear. V gave up 3 bases and J gave up 3 bases, with 12 bases separating them. This CDR3 is built from 13 residues. Germline V gene sequence: CDR1 DFQATT, CDR2 SNEGSKA (reference sequence). The CDR3 sequence is CSARRTRDYEQYF. The CDR3 bases are TGCAGTGCTAGGAGAACAAGAGACTACGAGCAGTACTTC.

The V gene is TRBV7-2, the J gene TRBJ2-5; 14 nucleotides agree with TRBD2. The CDR3 runs to 15 residues. Germline V lookup: CDR1 SGHTA, CDR2 FQGNSA. V lost 5 bases and J lost 5; bases outside the gene matches: 4. The CDR3 loop reads CASSARLAGGETQYF. CDR3 coding DNA: TGTGCCAGCAGCGCTCGACTAGCGGGAGGGGAGACCCAGTACTTC.

The J gene is TRBJ2-1, the V gene TRBV20-1, with 16 bases matching TRBD2. Trimming took 3 bases from V and 10 from J; bases not matched to a gene: 3. Germline V gives CDR1 DFQATT, CDR2 SNEGSKA (reference sequence). This CDR3 region has 14 residues. The CDR3 DNA sequence: TGCAGTGCTAGCCTGGGACTAGCGGGGGGGGAGCAGTTCTTC. The encoded protein is CSASLGLAGGEQFF.

This clonotype came up a few times. The gene calls are TRBV28 and TRBJ2-1; 15 nucleotides match TRBD2. CDR1 MDHEN and CDR2 SYDVKM come from the germline V gene. The length of the CDR3 is 17 residues. V dropped 5 bases and J dropped 7; count of bases not matched to a gene: 9. CDR3 in DNA: TGTGCCAGCAGTCCTCCTTCCGGGACTAGCGGGAGGAATGAGCAGTTCTTC. This translates into CASSPPSGTSGRNEQFF.